A selection of T cell receptor beta chains follows, all from one sample in a study of cytomegalovirus exposure and HLA in healthy donors. TCRdb keeps only in-frame clones here, not all; method: immunoSEQ multiplex PCR. The sample lists about 140,000 clones, around 84% occurring once. Sample: PBMCs. Receptor source: a man over 45 in good health and CMV-seronegative. Each CDR3 is given with its conserved first and last residue. The order of the fields is V gene, CDR3 length, clone size, D gene, J gene, CDR3 DNA, CDR3 protein. A D gene is named only where the DNA matches it firmly. Clone sizes are given selectively: once, few, many, or a class where the clone is expanded.

TRBV5-1	12	.	.	TRBJ1-1	TGCGCCAGCAGCTTCGGAGGAGATGAAGCTTTCTTT	CASSFGGDEAFF
TRBV6-6	15	.	TRBD1	TRBJ1-6	TGTGCCAGCAGTTACGAGGACAGGGGTTATTCACCCCTCCACTTT	CASSYEDRGYSPLHF
TRBV27	11	.	.	TRBJ1-2	TGTGCCAGCAGTTCGGGTTATGGCTACACCTTC	CASSSGYGYTF
TRBV2	14	once	TRBD1	TRBJ1-5	TGTGCCAGCAGTGTGCAGGGGGCGAGGCAGCCCCAGCATTTT	CASSVQGARQPQHF
TRBV2	13	.	.	TRBJ2-2	TGTGCCAGCAGCGTACAGAGATCCGGGGAGCTGTTTTTT	CASSVQRSGELFF
TRBV6-1	18	once	TRBD2	TRBJ2-1	TGTGCCAGCAGTGACGGGACTAGCGGGAGGGCCCTTTACAATGAGCAGTTCTTC	CASSDGTSGRALYNEQFF
TRBV6-4	15	.	.	TRBJ1-4	TGTGCCAGCAGTGAGGGGGCAGGGTCCGGTAGAAAACTGTTTTTT	CASSEGAGSGRKLFF
TRBV5-4	16	.	TRBD2	TRBJ2-3	TGTGCCAGCAATTTATTAGCGGGAGGTAGCACAGATACGCAGTATTTT	CASNLLAGGSTDTQYF
TRBV9	15	once	TRBD2	TRBJ2-1	TGTGCCAGCAGCGTAGAGCTAGCGGGGAACAATGAGCAGTTCTTC	CASSVELAGNNEQFF
TRBV2	15	.	.	TRBJ1-4	TGTGCCAGCAGTAGACCCCCGACCAGGGGTGAAAAACTGTTTTTT	CASSRPPTRGEKLFF
TRBV11-2	11	.	.	TRBJ1-1	TGTGCCAGCAGCTCAGCGACTGAAGCTTTCTTT	CASSSATEAFF
TRBV5-4	16	.	TRBD1	TRBJ1-6	TGTGCCAGCAGCCCAGGGACAGGGGACTCAAATTCACCCCTCCACTTT	CASSPGTGDSNSPLHF
TRBV7-7	15	.	.	TRBJ2-5	TGTGCCAGCAGCTTAGCCTCGGACAAGCAAGAGACCCAGTACTTC	CASSLASDKQETQYF
TRBV7-2	16	once	.	TRBJ2-7	TGTGCCAGCAGCTTAGATGGTGGGACAACCTCCTACGAGCAGTACTTC	CASSLDGGTTSYEQYF
TRBV28	15	.	.	TRBJ1-5	TGTGCCAGCAGAAACCAGGGGTCTAGCAATCAGCCCCAGCATTTT	CASRNQGSSNQPQHF
TRBV19	15	.	.	TRBJ2-5	TGTGCCAGTACCCCTACGACAAACGCTGTAGAGACCCAGTACTTC	CASTPTTNAVETQYF
TRBV7-8	15	.	.	TRBJ1-6	TGTGCCAGCAGCCCCGGACAAGTCTATAATTCACCCCTCCACTTT	CASSPGQVYNSPLHF
TRBV19	13	.	TRBD2	TRBJ2-7	TGTGCCAGTAGGGGTAGCGGGAGTCATGAGCAGTACTTC	CASRGSGSHEQYF
TRBV10-3	12	once	.	TRBJ2-5	TGTGCCATCAGTAGGGGTGGGGAGACCCAGTACTTC	CAISRGGETQYF
TRBV2	16	.	TRBD2	TRBJ2-1	TGTGCCAGCAGTGAACGGCTAGCGGGAACGTACAATGAGCAGTTCTTC	CASSERLAGTYNEQFF
TRBV10-3	20	once	.	TRBJ1-5	TGTGCCATCAGTGAGTCAGCAGGGGCCAACCACCAGCTTAGCAATCAGCCCCAGCATTTT	CAISESAGANHQLSNQPQHF
TRBV29-1	13	.	.	TRBJ1-5	TGCAGCGTTGAAGGCACAGGCAATCAGCCCCAGCATTTT	CSVEGTGNQPQHF
TRBV5-1	15	.	TRBD2	TRBJ2-7	TGCGCCAGCAGCTTGGGGACTAGCGGAGCGTACGAGCAGTACTTC	CASSLGTSGAYEQYF
TRBV9	15	.	.	TRBJ2-1	TGTGCCAGCAGCGTAGTAGGGGGGGCCGGCGGAGAGCAGTTCTTC	CASSVVGGAGGEQFF
TRBV7-9	14	.	.	TRBJ2-7	TGTGCCAGCAGCTTGGAGCTAGCGCCCTACGAGCAGTACTTC	CASSLELAPYEQYF
TRBV2	14	.	TRBD1	TRBJ1-5	TGTGCCAGCGATGGACAGGGACGGCATCAGCCCCAGCATTTT	CASDGQGRHQPQHF
TRBV27	16	few	TRBD2	TRBJ2-1	TGTGCCAGCAGTTTAGAGGGACTAGCGGCCTACAATGAGCAGTTCTTC	CASSLEGLAAYNEQFF
TRBV6-1	13	few	TRBD1	TRBJ2-7	TGTGCCAGCAGGCCGGGACAGGCTTCCGATGAGTACTTC	CASRPGQASDEYF
TRBV30	15	.	TRBD1	TRBJ1-1	TGTGCCTGGACCTTTATAACAGGGGGAAGGACTGAAGCTTTCTTT	CAWTFITGGRTEAFF
TRBV2	14	.	TRBD1	TRBJ1-1	TGTGCCAGCAGTTTCAGGGGGCGAAGTGATGAAGCTTTCTTT	CASSFRGRSDEAFF
TRBV7-6	14	.	.	TRBJ2-7	TGTGCCAGCAGCCCAACTCCGGAGGCCTACGAGCAGTACTTC	CASSPTPEAYEQYF
TRBV5-4	16	.	TRBD2	TRBJ2-1	TGTGCCAGCAGCTTGTATGACGGACTAGCGTACAATGAGCAGTTCTTC	CASSLYDGLAYNEQFF